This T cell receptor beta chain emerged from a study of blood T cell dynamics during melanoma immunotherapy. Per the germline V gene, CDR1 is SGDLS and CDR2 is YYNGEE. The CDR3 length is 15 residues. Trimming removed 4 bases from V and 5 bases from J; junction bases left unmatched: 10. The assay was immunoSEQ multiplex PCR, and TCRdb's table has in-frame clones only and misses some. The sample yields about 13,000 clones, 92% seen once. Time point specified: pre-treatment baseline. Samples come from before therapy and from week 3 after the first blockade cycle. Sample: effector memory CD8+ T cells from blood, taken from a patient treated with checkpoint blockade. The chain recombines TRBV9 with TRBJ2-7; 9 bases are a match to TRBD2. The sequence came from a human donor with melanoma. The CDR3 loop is CASSRGGLAVDEQYF. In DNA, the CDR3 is TGTGCCAGCAGCCGGGGGGGACTAGCTGTCGACGAGCAGTACTTC.